The following is a TCR beta chain sequence with its context. The data stem from a study of blood T cell repertoires in COVID-19. About the study: Sites across the United States, Italy and Spain contributed samples from acute and convalescent COVID-19. T cells, B-cell-depleted T cells, or PBMCs supplied cDNA or gDNA.

The CDR3 covers 15 residues. Germline V lookup: CDR1 KGHDR, CDR2 SFDVKD. The V and J ends lost 5 bases and 0 bases, in that order; junction bases with no gene match: 1. Using immunoSEQ multiplex PCR, the repertoire was profiled, and TCRdb retains in-frame clones only, with some absent. The table lists roughly 160,000 clones, over 75% of them singletons. The clonotype originates from a man older than 75 with COVID-19, enrolled during active disease. The source material was peripheral blood. This chain joins TRBV24-1 and TRBJ2-2; 8 nucleotides line up with TRBD2. CDR3 DNA sequence: TGTGCCACCAGTGGGCGGGGGGCGAACACCGGGGAGCTGTTTTTT. It translates to CATSGRGANTGELFF.